This T cell receptor (beta chain) emerged from a study of shared clonotypes between healthy human individuals. Some clones are missing from TCRdb's copy, which holds only in-frame ones; the method was immunoSEQ multiplex PCR. The sample has millions of clones, approximately 92% seen once. This CDR3 has 11 residues. V shed 9 bases and J shed 5 bases, with 11 bases lying between them. CDR1 and CDR2 from the germline V gene are SGHNT and YYREEE (reference sequence). The gene calls are TRBV5-4 and TRBJ2-5; D gene uncertain. Sequencing used naive CD4+ T cells sorted from blood. Indicated subset: CD45RA+ positively selected. This sequence originates from a man aged 18 to 30 in good health. The CDR3 is CATSDRETQYF. The CDR3, as DNA: TGTGCCACCTCGGACCGGGAGACCCAGTACTTC.